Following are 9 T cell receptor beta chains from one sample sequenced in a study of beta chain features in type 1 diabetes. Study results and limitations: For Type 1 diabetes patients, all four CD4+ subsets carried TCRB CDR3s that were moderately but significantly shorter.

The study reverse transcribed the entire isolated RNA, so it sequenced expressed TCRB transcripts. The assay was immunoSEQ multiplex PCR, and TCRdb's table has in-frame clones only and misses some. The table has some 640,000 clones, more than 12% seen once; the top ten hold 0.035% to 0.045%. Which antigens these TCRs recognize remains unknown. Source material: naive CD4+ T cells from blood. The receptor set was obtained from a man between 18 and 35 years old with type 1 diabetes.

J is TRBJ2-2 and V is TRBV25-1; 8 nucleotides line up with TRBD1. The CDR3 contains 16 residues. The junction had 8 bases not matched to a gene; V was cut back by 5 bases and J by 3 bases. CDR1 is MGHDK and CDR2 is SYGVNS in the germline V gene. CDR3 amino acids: CASSTLDRVDTGELFF. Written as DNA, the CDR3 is TGTGCCAGCAGTACCCTGGACAGGGTGGACACCGGGGAGCTGTTTTTT.

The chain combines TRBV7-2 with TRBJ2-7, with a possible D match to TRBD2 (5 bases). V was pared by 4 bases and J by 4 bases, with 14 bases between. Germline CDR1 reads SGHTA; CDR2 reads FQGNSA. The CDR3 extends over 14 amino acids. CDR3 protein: CASSSRTGQYEQYF. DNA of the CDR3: TGTGCCAGCAGCTCTCGGACTGGGCAGTACGAGCAGTACTTC.

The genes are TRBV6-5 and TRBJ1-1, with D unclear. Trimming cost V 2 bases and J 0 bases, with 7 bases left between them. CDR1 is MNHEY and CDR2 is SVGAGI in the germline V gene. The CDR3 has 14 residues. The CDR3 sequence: CASSYKVVNTEAFF. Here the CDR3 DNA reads TGTGCCAGCAGTTACAAGGTTGTGAACACTGAAGCTTTCTTT.

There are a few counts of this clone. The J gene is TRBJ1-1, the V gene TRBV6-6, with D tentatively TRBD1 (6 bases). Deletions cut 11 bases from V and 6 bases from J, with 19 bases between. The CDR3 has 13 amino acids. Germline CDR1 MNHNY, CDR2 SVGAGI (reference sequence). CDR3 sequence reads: CAGIGGARAEAFF. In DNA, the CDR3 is TGTGCCGGAATAGGGGGGGCGAGGGCTGAAGCTTTCTTT.

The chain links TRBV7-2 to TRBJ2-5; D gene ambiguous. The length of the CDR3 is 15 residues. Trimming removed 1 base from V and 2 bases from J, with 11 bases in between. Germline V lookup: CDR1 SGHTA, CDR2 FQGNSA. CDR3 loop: CASSLGIWGQETQYF. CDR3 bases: TGTGCCAGCAGCTTAGGGATCTGGGGACAAGAGACCCAGTACTTC. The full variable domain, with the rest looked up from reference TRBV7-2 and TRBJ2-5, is GAGVSQSPSNKVTEKGKDVELRCDPISGHTALYWYRQSLGQGLEFLIYFQGNSAPDKSGLPSDRFSAERTGGSVSTLTIQRTQQEDSAVYLCASSLGIWGQETQYFGPGTRLLVL.

The CDR3 coding sequence is TGTGCCAGCAGCCCCCGCCGGGGATTCGGCGTCGAGCAGTACTTC. It encodes CASSPRRGFGVEQYF. The V call is TRBV21-1, the J call TRBJ2-7; TRBD2, the table's D call, was not compared with the DNA. TRBV21-1 is described as a pseudogene. This CDR3 spans 15 amino acids.

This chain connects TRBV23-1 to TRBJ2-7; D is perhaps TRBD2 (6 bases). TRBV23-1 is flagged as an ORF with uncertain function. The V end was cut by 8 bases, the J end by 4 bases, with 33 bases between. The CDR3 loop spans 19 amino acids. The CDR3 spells CASPKPGQTPDGSLYEQYF. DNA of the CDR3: TGCGCCAGCCCTAAACCAGGGCAGACTCCCGACGGGAGTCTTTACGAGCAGTACTTC.

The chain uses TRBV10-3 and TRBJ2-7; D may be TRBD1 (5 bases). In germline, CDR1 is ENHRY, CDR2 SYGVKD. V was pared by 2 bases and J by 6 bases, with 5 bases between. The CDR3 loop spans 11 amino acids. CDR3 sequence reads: CAISEGAEQYF. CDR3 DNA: TGTGCCATCAGTGAGGGGGCCGAGCAGTACTTC.

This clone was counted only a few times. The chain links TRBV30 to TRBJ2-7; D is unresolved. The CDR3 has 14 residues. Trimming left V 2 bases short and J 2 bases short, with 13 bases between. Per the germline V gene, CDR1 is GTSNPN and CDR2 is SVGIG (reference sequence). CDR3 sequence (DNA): TGTGCCTGGAGTCCCTTTTCACAGCCCTACGAGCAGTACTTC. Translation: CAWSPFSQPYEQYF.